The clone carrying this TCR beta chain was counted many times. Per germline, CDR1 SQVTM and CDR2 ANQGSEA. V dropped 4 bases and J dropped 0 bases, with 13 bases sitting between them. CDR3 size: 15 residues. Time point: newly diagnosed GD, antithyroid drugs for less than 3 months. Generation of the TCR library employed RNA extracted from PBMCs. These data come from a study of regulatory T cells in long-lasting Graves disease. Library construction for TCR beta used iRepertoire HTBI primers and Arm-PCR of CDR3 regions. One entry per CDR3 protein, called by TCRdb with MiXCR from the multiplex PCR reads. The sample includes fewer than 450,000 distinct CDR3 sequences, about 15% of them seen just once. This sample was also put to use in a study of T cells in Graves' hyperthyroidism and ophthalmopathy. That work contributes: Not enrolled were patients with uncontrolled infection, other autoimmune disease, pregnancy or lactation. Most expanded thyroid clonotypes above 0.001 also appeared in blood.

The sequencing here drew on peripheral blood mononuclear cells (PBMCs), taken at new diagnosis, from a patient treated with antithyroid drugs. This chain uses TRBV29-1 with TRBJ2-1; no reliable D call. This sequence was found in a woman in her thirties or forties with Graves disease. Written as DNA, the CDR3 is TGCAGCGTTGTGGGCGGCCACAGCTCCTACAATGAGCAGTTCTTC. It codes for CSVVGGHSSYNEQFF.